Sequencing of this T cell receptor (beta chain) was carried out in a study of shared clonotypes between healthy human individuals. General study results and limits: Against clonotypes common to all four donors, non-shared ones had lower generation probabilities.

The count of this clone is one. Its cognate antigen is unknown. Trimming cost V 1 base and J 7 bases, with 10 bases left between them. Germline values: CDR1 SGHTA, CDR2 FQGNSA. The CDR3 runs to 13 residues. The authors split each subset's genomic DNA evenly across several immunoSEQ plates. Using approximately 200 ng DNA, approximately 30,000 T cell genomes, the sorted-subset replicate PCRs were run. This table comes from immunoSEQ multiplex PCR, and its TCRdb copy is limited to in-frame clones, with some not included. In the table there are millions of clones, roughly 94% of which are singletons. Positive CCR7 selection of CD45RO-negative cells yielded the naive CD8 cells, and terminally differentiated effector memory CD45RA+ cells were excluded.

The chain carries TRBV7-2 and TRBJ1-1; the D is unclear. Sequenced input: naive CD8+ T cells sorted from blood. This TCR was sampled from a man younger than 30 in good health. DNA of the CDR3: TGTGCCAGCAGCTTAGAGGGTTTCTATGAAGCTTTCTTT. It encodes CASSLEGFYEAFF.